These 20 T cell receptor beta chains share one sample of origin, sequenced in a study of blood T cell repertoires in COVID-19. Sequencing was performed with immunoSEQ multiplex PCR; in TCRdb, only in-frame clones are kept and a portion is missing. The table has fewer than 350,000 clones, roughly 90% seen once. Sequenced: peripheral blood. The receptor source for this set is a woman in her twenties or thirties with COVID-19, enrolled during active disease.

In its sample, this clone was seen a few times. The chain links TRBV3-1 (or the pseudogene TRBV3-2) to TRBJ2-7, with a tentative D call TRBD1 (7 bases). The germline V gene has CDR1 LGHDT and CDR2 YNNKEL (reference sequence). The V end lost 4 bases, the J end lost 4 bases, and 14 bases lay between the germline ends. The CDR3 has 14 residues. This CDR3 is CASSPGAGGYEQYF. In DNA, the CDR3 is TGTGCCAGCAGCCCGGGGGCAGGGGGGTACGAGCAGTACTTC.

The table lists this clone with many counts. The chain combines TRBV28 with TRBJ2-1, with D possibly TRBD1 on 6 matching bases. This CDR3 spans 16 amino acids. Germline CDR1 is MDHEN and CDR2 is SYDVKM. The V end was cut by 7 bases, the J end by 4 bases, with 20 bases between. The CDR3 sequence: CASTSARDTVYNEQFF. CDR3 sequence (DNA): TGTGCCAGCACCTCGGCCCGGGACACCGTTTACAATGAGCAGTTCTTC.

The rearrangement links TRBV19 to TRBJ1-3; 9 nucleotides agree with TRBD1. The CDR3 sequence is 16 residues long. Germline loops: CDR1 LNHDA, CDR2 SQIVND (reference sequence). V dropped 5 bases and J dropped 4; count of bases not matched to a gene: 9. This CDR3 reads CASSFLHRGRGNTIYF. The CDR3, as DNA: TGTGCCAGTAGTTTCCTCCACAGGGGGCGAGGAAACACCATATATTTT. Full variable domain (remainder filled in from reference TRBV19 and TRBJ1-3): DGGITQSPKYLFRKEGQNVTLSCEQNLNHDAMYWYRQDPGQGLRLIYYSQIVNDFQKGDIAEGYSVSREKKESFPLTVTSAQKNPTAFYLCASSFLHRGRGNTIYFGEGSWLTVV.

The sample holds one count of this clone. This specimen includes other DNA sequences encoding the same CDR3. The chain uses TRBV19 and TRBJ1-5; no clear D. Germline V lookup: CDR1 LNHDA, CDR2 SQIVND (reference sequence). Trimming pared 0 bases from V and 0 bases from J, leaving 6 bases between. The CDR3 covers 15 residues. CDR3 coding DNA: TGTGCCAGTAGTATAGACGAGTATAGCAATCAGCCCCAGCATTTT. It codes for CASSIDEYSNQPQHF.

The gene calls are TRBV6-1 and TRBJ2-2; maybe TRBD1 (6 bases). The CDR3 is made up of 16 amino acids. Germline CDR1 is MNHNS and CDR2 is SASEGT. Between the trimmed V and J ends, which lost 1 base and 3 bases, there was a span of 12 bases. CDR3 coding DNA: TGTGCCAGCAGTGAAGAAGGACAGCTGTACACCGGGGAGCTGTTTTTT. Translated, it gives CASSEEGQLYTGELFF.

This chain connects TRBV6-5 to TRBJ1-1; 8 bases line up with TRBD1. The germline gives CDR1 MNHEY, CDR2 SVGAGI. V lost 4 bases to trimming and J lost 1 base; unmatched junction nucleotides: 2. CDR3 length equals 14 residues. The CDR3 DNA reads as TGTGCCAGCAGTTTAGGACAGGGGAACACTGAAGCTTTCTTT. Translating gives CASSLGQGNTEAFF.

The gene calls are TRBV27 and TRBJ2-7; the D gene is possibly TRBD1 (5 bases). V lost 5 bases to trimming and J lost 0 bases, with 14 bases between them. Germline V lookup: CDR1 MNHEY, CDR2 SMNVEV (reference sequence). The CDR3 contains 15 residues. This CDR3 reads CASSPLQGISYEQYF. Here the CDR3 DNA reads TGTGCCAGCAGTCCCTTGCAGGGTATCTCCTACGAGCAGTACTTC.

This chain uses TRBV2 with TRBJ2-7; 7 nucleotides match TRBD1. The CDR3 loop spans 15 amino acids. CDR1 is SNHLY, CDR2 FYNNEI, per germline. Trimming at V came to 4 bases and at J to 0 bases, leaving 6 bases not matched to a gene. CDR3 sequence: CASSALRGPSYEQYF. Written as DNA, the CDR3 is TGTGCCAGCAGTGCCTTAAGGGGGCCCTCCTACGAGCAGTACTTC. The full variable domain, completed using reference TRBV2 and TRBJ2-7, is EPEVTQTPSHQVTQMGQEVILRCVPISNHLYFYWYRQILGQKVEFLVSFYNNEISEKSEIFDDQFSVERPDGSNFTLKIRSTKLEDSAMYFCASSALRGPSYEQYFGPGTRLTVT.

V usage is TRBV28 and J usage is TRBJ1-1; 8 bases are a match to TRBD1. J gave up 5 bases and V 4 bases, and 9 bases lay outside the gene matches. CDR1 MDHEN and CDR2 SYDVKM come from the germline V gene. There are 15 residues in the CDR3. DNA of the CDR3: TGTGCCAGCAGTTCCTCCAGGGGGCTGTATACTGAAGCTTTCTTT. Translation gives CASSSSRGLYTEAFF.

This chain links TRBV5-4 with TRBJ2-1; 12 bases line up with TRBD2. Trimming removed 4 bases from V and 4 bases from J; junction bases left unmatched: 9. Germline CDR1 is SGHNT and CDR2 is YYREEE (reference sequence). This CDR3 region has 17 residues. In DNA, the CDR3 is TGTGCCAGCAGCACTACTAGCGGGGGGCCTTTTTACAATGAGCAGTTCTTC. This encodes CASSTTSGGPFYNEQFF. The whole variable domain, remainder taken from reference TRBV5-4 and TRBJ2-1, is ETGVTQSPTHLIKTRGQQVTLRCSSQSGHNTVSWYQQALGQGPQFIFQYYREEENGRGNFPPRFSGLQFPNYSSELNVNALELDDSALYLCASSTTSGGPFYNEQFFGPGTRLTVL.

The CDR3 coding sequence is TGTGCCAGCAGTTTTGGAGGTCTTGGGATCCACGAGCAGTACTTC. Translated, it gives CASSFGGLGIHEQYF. The gene calls are TRBV27 and TRBJ2-7, with a weak D call TRBD2 (5 bases). CDR3 length: 15 amino acids. Per germline, CDR1 MNHEY and CDR2 SMNVEV (reference sequence). Trimming took off 3 bases at V and 5 bases at J, with 17 bases between the two ends.

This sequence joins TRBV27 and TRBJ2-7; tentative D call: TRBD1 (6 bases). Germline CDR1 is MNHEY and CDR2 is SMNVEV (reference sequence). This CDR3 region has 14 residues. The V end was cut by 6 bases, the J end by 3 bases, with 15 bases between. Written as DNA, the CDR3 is TGTGCCAGCAGGAACGAACAGGGTAGCTACGAGCAGTACTTC. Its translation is CASRNEQGSYEQYF.

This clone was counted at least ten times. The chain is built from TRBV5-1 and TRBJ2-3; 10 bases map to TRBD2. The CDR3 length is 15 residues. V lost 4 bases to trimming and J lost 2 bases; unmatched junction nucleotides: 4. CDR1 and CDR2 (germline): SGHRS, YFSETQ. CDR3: CASSGLAEPTDTQYF. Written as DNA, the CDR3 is TGCGCCAGCAGCGGACTAGCGGAACCCACAGATACGCAGTATTTT.

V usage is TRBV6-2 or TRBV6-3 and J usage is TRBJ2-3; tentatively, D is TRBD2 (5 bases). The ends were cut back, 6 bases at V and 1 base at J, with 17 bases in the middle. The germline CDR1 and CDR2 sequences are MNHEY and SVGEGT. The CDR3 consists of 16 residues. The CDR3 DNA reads TGTGCCAGCAGCCCCTGGGGAAGGCGGGGCACAGATACGCAGTATTTT. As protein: CASSPWGRRGTDTQYF.

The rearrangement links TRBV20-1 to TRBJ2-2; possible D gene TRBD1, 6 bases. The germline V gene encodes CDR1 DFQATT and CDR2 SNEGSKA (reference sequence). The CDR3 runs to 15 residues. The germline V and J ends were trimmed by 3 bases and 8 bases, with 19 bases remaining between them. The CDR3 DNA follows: TGCAGTGCTAGTGCCGGGACATTTAGTTCGGGGGAGCTGTTTTTT. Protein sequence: CSASAGTFSSGELFF.

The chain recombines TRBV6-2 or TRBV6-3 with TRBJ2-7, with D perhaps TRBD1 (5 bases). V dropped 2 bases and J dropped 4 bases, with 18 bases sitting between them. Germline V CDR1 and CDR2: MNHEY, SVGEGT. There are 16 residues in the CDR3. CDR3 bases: TGTGCCAGCAGTTACCCGAAAACAGGTGTTCGGTACGAGCAGTACTTC. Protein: CASSYPKTGVRYEQYF.

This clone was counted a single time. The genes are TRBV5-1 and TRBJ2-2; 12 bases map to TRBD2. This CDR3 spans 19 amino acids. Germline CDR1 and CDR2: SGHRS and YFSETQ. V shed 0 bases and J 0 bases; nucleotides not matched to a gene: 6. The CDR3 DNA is TGCGCCAGCAGCTTGGACATAACTAGCGGGGGGTCGAACACCGGGGAGCTGTTTTTT. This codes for CASSLDITSGGSNTGELFF. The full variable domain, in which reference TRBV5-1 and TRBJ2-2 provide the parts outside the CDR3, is KAGVTQTPRYLIKTRGQQVTLSCSPISGHRSVSWYQQTPGQGLQFLFEYFSETQRNKGNFPGRFSGRQFSNSRSEMNVSTLELGDSALYLCASSLDITSGGSNTGELFFGEGSRLTVL.

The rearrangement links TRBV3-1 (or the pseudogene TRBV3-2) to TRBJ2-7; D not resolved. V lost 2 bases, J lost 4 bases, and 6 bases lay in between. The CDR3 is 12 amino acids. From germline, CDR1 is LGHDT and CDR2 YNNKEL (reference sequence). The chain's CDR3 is CASSQSPYEQYF. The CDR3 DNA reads TGTGCCAGCAGCCAAAGCCCTTACGAGCAGTACTTC.

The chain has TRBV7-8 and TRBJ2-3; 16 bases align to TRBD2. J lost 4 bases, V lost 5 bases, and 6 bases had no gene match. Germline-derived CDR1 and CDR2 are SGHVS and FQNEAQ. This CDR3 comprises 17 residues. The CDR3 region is CASSGGTSGGAADTQYF. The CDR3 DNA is TGTGCCAGCAGCGGTGGGACTAGCGGGGGGGCAGCAGATACGCAGTATTTT.

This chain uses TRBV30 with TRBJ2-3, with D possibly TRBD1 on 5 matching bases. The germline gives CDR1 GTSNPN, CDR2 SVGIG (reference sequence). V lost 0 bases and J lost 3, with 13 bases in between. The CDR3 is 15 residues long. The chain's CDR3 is CAWSVRVSRTDTQYF. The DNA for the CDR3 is TGTGCCTGGAGTGTCAGGGTTTCGAGGACAGATACGCAGTATTTT.